Listed here is a single T cell receptor (beta chain). The sample comes from a study of technical replicates of blood from a handful of donors. Data came from immunoSEQ multiplex PCR; TCRdb stores just in-frame clones and leaves some out. The sample yields around 50,000 clones, about 94% seen once. The CDR3 covers 10 residues. Germline CDR1 reads LNHDA; CDR2 reads SQIVND (reference sequence). Deletions cut 7 bases from V and 10 bases from J, with 10 bases between. This TCR derives from a human donor in good health. Some clones in this sample may be carry-over from other donors' samples. The sequencing sample was made of PBMCs. The chain employs TRBV19 and TRBJ1-1, with a tentative D call TRBD1 (6 bases). This CDR3 is CASTQTGAFF. DNA of the CDR3: TGTGCCAGTACCCAGACAGGAGCTTTCTTT.